The clone carrying this T cell receptor beta chain was recorded at least ten times. Its antigen is unidentified. This library used roughly 400 ng RNA and molecular barcoded adaptors spanning alpha/delta and beta/gamma chains. TCRdb reprocessed the reads with MiXCR, giving one entry per CDR3 protein. The sample yields some 46,000 distinct CDR3 sequences, 10% to 15% seen once. The entry originates in a study of read filtering for tumor transcriptome and immune sequencing. Overall study context: Per sample, TCR-region reads ranged about 4 to 10.27 million by IR-seq, about 75 to 1273 by RNA-seq. The study, taken as a whole, reports: Correlation between methods rose after single-read clonotypes were removed. Compared with RNA-seq, IR-seq gave much higher clonotype depth and reliability.

This CDR3 contains 12 residues. Germline trimming cut 6 bases from V and 6 bases from J; bases unmatched to any gene: 4. Germline loops: CDR1 DFQATT, CDR2 SNEGSKA (reference sequence). Sequencing was carried out using a population of CD138-negative cells sorted from bone marrow. The rearrangement joins TRBV20-1 to TRBJ2-1, with 8 bases lining up with TRBD2. The source is a donor aged 40 or older with multiple myeloma. CDR3 loop: CSAGGGSNEQFF. The CDR3 region has the DNA TGCAGTGCCGGGGGGGGTTCCAATGAGCAGTTCTTC.